Each of the 31 T cell receptor beta chains below was sequenced from the same sample in a study of CD8 T cells in Susac syndrome. Roughly 0.45 to 1 ug RNA was reverse transcribed with random hexamers. TCRdb itself ran the immunoSEQ multiplex PCR reads through MiXCR, one entry per CDR3 protein. The sample gives around 150,000 distinct CDR3 sequences, roughly 94% of which show up once; about 0.18% is in the top ten. The sequenced sample was CD8+ T cells from PBMCs. Every receptor here comes from a human donor with Susac syndrome.

For the CDR3, the DNA is TGCAGTGCTAGTCTCTTAAGACAGGGGGCGATCCGGTGGACCCTCCACTTT. Translation: CSASLLRQGAIRWTLHF. The rearrangement uses TRBV20-1 and TRBJ1-6, with 10 bases identical to TRBD1. The CDR3 is 17 amino acids. CDR1 DFQATT and CDR2 SNEGSKA come from the germline V gene (reference sequence). V shed 3 bases, J shed 14 bases, and the junction held 19 bases outside the gene matches.

The V call is TRBV7-2, the J call TRBJ2-5, with a possible D match to TRBD2 (6 bases). There are 13 residues in the CDR3. V was pared by 5 bases and J by 6 bases, with 13 bases between. Germline values: CDR1 SGHTA, CDR2 FQGNSA. The CDR3 DNA follows: TGTGCCAGCAGCAGAGTAGCGGAGCAGACCCAGTACTTC. Encoded protein: CASSRVAEQTQYF.

CDR3 nucleotides: TGTGCCAGCAGCGATACTAGCGATCCTTACAATGAGCAGTTCTTC. Protein: CASSDTSDPYNEQFF. The chain combines TRBV9 with TRBJ2-1; 7 positions agree with TRBD2. J was trimmed by 4 bases and V by 3 bases; bases with no gene match: 7. This CDR3 spans 15 amino acids. Germline CDR1 reads SGDLS; CDR2 reads YYNGEE.

The genes are TRBV3-1 and TRBJ2-2; D could derive from TRBD1 or TRBD2 (6 bases each). V was trimmed by 4 bases and J by 4 bases, leaving 16 bases between them. Germline V CDR1 and CDR2: LGHDT, YNNKEL (reference sequence). This CDR3 is 16 amino acids long. This CDR3 reads CASSLPGGQGTGELFF. As DNA, the CDR3 is TGTGCCAGCAGCCTCCCTGGGGGGCAAGGCACCGGGGAGCTGTTTTTT.

V usage is TRBV20-1 and J usage is TRBJ2-7; 12 bases are shared with TRBD1. V lost 1 base, J lost 5 bases, and 3 bases stayed unmatched. Germline V gene sequence: CDR1 DFQATT, CDR2 SNEGSKA (reference sequence). The CDR3 spans 14 residues. CDR3 DNA sequence: TGCAGTGCTAGAGCCGGGACAGGGGGCGACGAGCAGTACTTC. It specifies CSARAGTGGDEQYF.

The CDR3 DNA reads TGCGCCAGCAGCGTAAACAATGAGCAGTTCTTC. It translates to CASSVNNEQFF. The J gene is TRBJ2-1, the V gene TRBV5-1; D is undetermined. Germline CDR1 is SGHRS and CDR2 is YFSETQ. The CDR3 sequence is 11 residues long. The ends were cut back, 4 bases at V and 5 bases at J, with 4 bases in the middle.

The rearrangement uses TRBV27 and TRBJ2-7; D uncertain. There are 13 residues in the CDR3. V lost 5 bases to trimming and J lost 3 bases, with 11 bases between them. Looked up from germline, CDR1 is MNHEY and CDR2 is SMNVEV (reference sequence). CDR3 in amino acids: CASSLGPRYEQYF. The CDR3, as DNA: TGTGCCAGCAGTCTAGGACCACGCTACGAGCAGTACTTC.

The J gene is TRBJ2-3, the V gene TRBV12-3 or TRBV12-4; 7 bases fit TRBD2. J lost 2 bases, V lost 4 bases, and 3 bases had no gene match. CDR3 length equals 14 residues. In DNA, the CDR3 is TGTGCCAGCAGTTCTAGCGGACTCACAGATACGCAGTATTTT. It yields the protein CASSSSGLTDTQYF.

The V gene is TRBV9, the J gene TRBJ2-6; possibly TRBD2 for D (6 bases). CDR3 length: 12 residues. Germline V gene sequence: CDR1 SGDLS, CDR2 YYNGEE. V was clipped by 4 bases and J by 14 bases, with 13 bases between them. The CDR3 DNA reads TGTGCCAGCAGCCCGGGGGTCGGTCTCCTGACTTTC. Protein: CASSPGVGLLTF.

The rearrangement links TRBV27 to TRBJ2-3, with D perhaps matching TRBD2 (5 bases). Trimming cost V 8 bases and J 2 bases, with 20 bases left between them. The germline CDR1 and CDR2 sequences are MNHEY and SMNVEV (reference sequence). CDR3 length equals 16 residues. The CDR3 bases are TGTGCCAGCCAAATTAGTGGAGGCTACCACACAGATACGCAGTATTTT. Residues: CASQISGGYHTDTQYF.

This rearrangement joins TRBV2 to TRBJ1-5, with D perhaps matching TRBD1 (6 bases). Germline-derived CDR1 and CDR2 are SNHLY and FYNNEI. The CDR3 sequence is 18 residues long. V dropped 5 bases and J dropped 4 bases, with 24 bases sitting between them. Here the CDR3 DNA reads TGTGCCAGCAGTCCAACGATACCACAGGGATTGGTAAATCAGCCCCAGCATTTT. This sequence encodes CASSPTIPQGLVNQPQHF. The full variable domain, in which reference TRBV2 and TRBJ1-5 provide the parts outside the CDR3, is EPEVTQTPSHQVTQMGQEVILRCVPISNHLYFYWYRQILGQKVEFLVSFYNNEISEKSEIFDDQFSVERPDGSNFTLKIRSTKLEDSAMYFCASSPTIPQGLVNQPQHFGDGTRLSIL.

The rearrangement uses TRBV2 and TRBJ2-2; D is perhaps TRBD1 (6 bases). Germline V gene lookup returns CDR1 SNHLY and CDR2 FYNNEI. The V and J ends lost 4 bases and 1 base respectively, with 16 bases between them. The length of the CDR3 is 17 residues. CDR3 DNA: TGTGCCAGCAGTGCAATAACAGGGTACCAGAACACCGGGGAGCTGTTTTTT. Amino acid sequence: CASSAITGYQNTGELFF.

The chain recombines TRBV4-1 with TRBJ2-5, with 7 bases aligning to TRBD2. CDR3 size: 15 residues. Trimming removed 2 bases from V and 1 base from J; junction bases left unmatched: 4. Germline-derived CDR1 and CDR2 are MGHRA and YSYEKL. CDR3 bases: TGCGCCAGCAGCCAACAACTAGCGTTCCAAGAGACCCAGTACTTC. Its translation: CASSQQLAFQETQYF.

V is TRBV15 and J is TRBJ2-5; 8 nucleotides match TRBD2. J was trimmed by 1 base and V by 0 bases; bases with no gene match: 7. This CDR3 is built from 17 residues. The germline V gene encodes CDR1 LNHNV and CDR2 YYDKDF (reference sequence). The CDR3 sequence is CATSRDRASGPQETQYF. DNA for the CDR3: TGTGCCACCAGCAGAGATAGGGCTAGCGGGCCCCAAGAGACCCAGTACTTC.

The rearrangement links TRBV27 to TRBJ2-1; TRBD2 agrees at 10 bases. J lost 3 bases, V lost 1 base, and 3 bases had no gene match. Per the germline V gene, CDR1 is MNHEY and CDR2 is SMNVEV (reference sequence). The length of the CDR3 is 16 residues. This chain's CDR3 is CASSLLGLASYNEQFF. The CDR3 region has the DNA TGTGCCAGCAGTTTATTGGGACTAGCGAGCTACAATGAGCAGTTCTTC.

This CDR3 reads CASTPDRVSYEQYF. DNA for the CDR3: TGTGCCAGCACACCAGACAGGGTATCCTACGAGCAGTACTTC. The rearrangement joins TRBV6-5 to TRBJ2-7; TRBD1 matches 7 bases. The CDR3 is 14 residues long. Trimming removed 7 bases from V and 1 base from J; junction bases left unmatched: 7. From germline, CDR1 is MNHEY and CDR2 SVGAGI.

V gene TRBV7-3 combines with J gene TRBJ1-1, with 7 bases fitting TRBD1. Germline CDR1 SGHTA, CDR2 FQGTGA. The J segment lost 2 bases and the V segment lost 5 bases, leaving 5 bases of the junction unmatched. This CDR3 region has 14 residues. The DNA of the CDR3 is TGTGCCAGCAGCCATACAGGGGACAACACTGAAGCTTTCTTT. Translated, it gives CASSHTGDNTEAFF.

DNA for the CDR3: TGTGCCAGCAGTTTGGGTACAGGGGGTAGTTGGAACACTGAAGCTTTCTTT. It yields the protein CASSLGTGGSWNTEAFF. The chain employs TRBV27 and TRBJ1-1; 8 bases map to TRBD1. Trimming cost V 3 bases and J 1 base; bases outside gene matches: 10. CDR1 and CDR2 (germline): MNHEY, SMNVEV (reference sequence). This CDR3 comprises 17 residues.

This clonotype has only one observation. This chain connects TRBV30 to TRBJ1-1; no firm D call. The CDR3 is 14 amino acids. Germline V lookup: CDR1 GTSNPN, CDR2 SVGIG (reference sequence). The V and J ends lost 7 bases and 2 bases respectively, with 17 bases between them. This CDR3 reads CASQPFGLNTEAFF. The CDR3 DNA reads as TGTGCCTCCCAACCCTTCGGGCTCAACACTGAAGCTTTCTTT.

This chain uses TRBV12-3 or TRBV12-4 with TRBJ1-1; D unclear. The ends were cut back, 0 bases at V and 12 bases at J, with 8 bases in the middle. CDR3 length equals 11 residues. The chain's CDR3 is CASSLAGYSFF. The CDR3 nucleotides are TGTGCCAGCAGTTTAGCGGGGTATTCTTTCTTT.

The V call is TRBV20-1, the J call TRBJ2-7; 10 nucleotides match TRBD2. V trimming: 6 bases; J trimming: 1 base; junction bases outside the gene matches: 18. The germline CDR1 and CDR2 sequences are DFQATT and SNEGSKA (reference sequence). CDR3 length equals 18 residues. The CDR3 region is CSAPKREGSRSLSYEQYF. The CDR3 nucleotides are TGCAGTGCGCCGAAGCGGGAGGGCTCTCGCAGTTTATCCTACGAGCAGTACTTC.

The J gene is TRBJ2-1, the V gene TRBV7-3; 8 positions match TRBD2. This CDR3 contains 13 residues. The junction had 3 bases not matched to a gene; V was cut back by 5 bases and J by 6 bases. Germline loops: CDR1 SGHTA, CDR2 FQGTGA. The CDR3 region has the DNA TGTGCCAGCAGCCCGACTAGCGTCAATGAGCAGTTCTTC. It specifies CASSPTSVNEQFF.

The chain is built from TRBV27 and TRBJ2-7; no clear D gene. V lost 6 bases and J 2 bases, leaving 11 bases between the germline ends. The CDR3 contains 13 residues. Germline V gene data show CDR1 as MNHEY and CDR2 as SMNVEV (reference sequence). The CDR3: CASRLGSAYEQYF. The CDR3 nucleotides are TGTGCCAGCAGGTTGGGCTCAGCCTACGAGCAGTACTTC.

The chain links TRBV20-1 to TRBJ2-3; no definite D call. Germline assignment: CDR1 DFQATT and CDR2 SNEGSKA (reference sequence). The CDR3 is 13 residues long. V was shortened by 1 base and J by 6 bases, with 11 bases between the two germline ends. The CDR3 sequence: CSARVGSSDTQYF. The CDR3 DNA reads as TGCAGTGCTAGAGTCGGCAGTTCGGATACGCAGTATTTT.

This chain links TRBV5-1 with TRBJ2-7, with TRBD2 matching over 10 bases. The ends lost 0 bases at V and 2 bases at J; junction bases unmatched: 8. Germline V CDR1 and CDR2: SGHRS, YFSETQ. The CDR3 is 17 residues long. The CDR3 is CASSLGELAGAAYEQYF. CDR3 nucleotides: TGCGCCAGCAGCTTGGGGGAGCTAGCGGGAGCCGCCTACGAGCAGTACTTC.

The chain joins TRBV16 to TRBJ1-1; no clear D gene. The V and J ends lost 0 bases and 1 base respectively, with 6 bases between them. The CDR3 runs to 14 residues. Looked up from germline, CDR1 is KGHSY and CDR2 is FQNENV. The CDR3 nucleotides read TGTGCCAGCAGCCAATCTGAGCAGAACACTGAAGCTTTCTTT. Translating it yields CASSQSEQNTEAFF.

The rearrangement joins TRBV21-1 to TRBJ2-5; the table's D call TRBD1 went unverified against the DNA. TRBV21-1 is a known pseudogene. CDR3 length: 15 amino acids. In nucleotides, the CDR3 is TGTGCCAGCAGCGCAAATTACAGGGGGTTAGAGACCCAGTACTTC. Translated: CASSANYRGLETQYF.

V and J are TRBV29-1 and TRBJ2-7; TRBD2 matches at 11 bases. The CDR3 contains 18 residues. In germline, CDR1 is SQVTM, CDR2 ANQGSEA. V was clipped by 6 bases and J by 0 bases; unmatched bases: 16. CDR3: CSVEYAGTSGISSYEQYF. The CDR3 nucleotides read TGCAGCGTAGAATATGCCGGGACTAGCGGAATAAGCTCCTACGAGCAGTACTTC.

The chain carries TRBV7-9 and TRBJ1-2, with D possibly TRBD1 on 6 matching bases. The V gene lost 3 bases and the J gene lost 4 bases, with 12 bases spanning the gap. The CDR3 is 14 residues long. Germline loops: CDR1 SEHNR, CDR2 FQNEAQ (reference sequence). Written as DNA, the CDR3 is TGTGCCAGCAGCTTTCCCGGGGGCAGCTATGGCTACACCTTC. It yields the protein CASSFPGGSYGYTF. Using reference TRBV7-9 and TRBJ1-2 for the parts outside the CDR3, the full variable domain is DTGVSQNPRHKITKRGQNVTFRCDPISEHNRLYWYRQTLGQGPEFLTYFQNEAQLEKSRLLSDRFSAERPKGSFSTLEIQRTEQGDSAMYLCASSFPGGSYGYTFGSGTRLTVV.

The chain links TRBV27 to TRBJ1-1, with a possible D match to TRBD1 (5 bases). Trimming shortened V by 8 bases and J by 1 base, and 14 bases separated the two germline ends. The CDR3 is 14 residues long. CDR1 is MNHEY and CDR2 is SMNVEV in the germline V gene (reference sequence). The CDR3 DNA follows: TGTGCCAGCCAACTTGGGGCCCCGAACACTGAAGCTTTCTTT. Its translation is CASQLGAPNTEAFF.

This chain uses TRBV30 with TRBJ2-1; 9 bases align to TRBD2. J lost 4 bases, V lost 2 bases, and 6 bases had no gene match. The CDR3 runs to 15 residues. Looked up from germline, CDR1 is GTSNPN and CDR2 is SVGIG (reference sequence). CDR3 region: CAWSTEREDYNEQFF. The CDR3 DNA reads TGTGCCTGGAGTACGGAGCGGGAGGATTACAATGAGCAGTTCTTC.